This TCR beta chain was identified in a study of T-cell memory formation after mild COVID-19. Whole-study results and caveats: Researchers report contracting CD4+ clones mostly in CM and EM, with CD8+ clones in EMRA. The appearance of some responding clones in pre-infection memory suggested that cross-reactive memory joined.

This clonotype was counted at least ten times. Its antigen remains unidentified. In TCRdb, the 5' RACE reads were re-called with MiXCR into one record per CDR3 protein. Among roughly 410,000 distinct CDR3 sequences listed, 24% were seen once. The CDR3 sequence is 18 residues long. CDR1 is SGHRS and CDR2 is YFSETQ in the germline V gene. V was clipped by 1 base and J by 4 bases, with 24 bases between them. Sequenced input: PBMCs or a T cell subset sorted from them (not recorded which). The receptor was derived from an adult woman who had mild COVID-19 (a few samples of this study predate the infection). Cell type and time point are not known. The chain employs TRBV5-1 and TRBJ2-7; D might be TRBD2 (6 bases). The CDR3, as DNA: TGCGCCAGCAGCTTGAGGCGTGAGTTGGCGGGGAGAGCATACGAGCAGTACTTC. Encoded protein: CASSLRRELAGRAYEQYF. Drawing the rest from reference TRBV5-1 and TRBJ2-7, the complete variable domain is KAGVTQTPRYLIKTRGQQVTLSCSPISGHRSVSWYQQTPGQGLQFLFEYFSETQRNKGNFPGRFSGRQFSNSRSEMNVSTLELGDSALYLCASSLRRELAGRAYEQYFGPGTRLTVT.